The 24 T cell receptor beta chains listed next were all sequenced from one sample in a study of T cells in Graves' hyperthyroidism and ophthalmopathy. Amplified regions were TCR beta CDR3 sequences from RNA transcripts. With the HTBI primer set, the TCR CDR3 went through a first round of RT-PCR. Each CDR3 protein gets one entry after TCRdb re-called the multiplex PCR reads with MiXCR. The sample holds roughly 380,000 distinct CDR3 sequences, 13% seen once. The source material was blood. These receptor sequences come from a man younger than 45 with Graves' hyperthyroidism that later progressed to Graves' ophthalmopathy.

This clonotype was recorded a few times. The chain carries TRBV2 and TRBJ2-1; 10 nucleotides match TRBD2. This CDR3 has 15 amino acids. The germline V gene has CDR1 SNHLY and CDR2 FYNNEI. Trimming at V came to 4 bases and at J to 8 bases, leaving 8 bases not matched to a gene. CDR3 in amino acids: CASSGQRGGGDEQFF. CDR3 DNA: TGTGCCAGCAGTGGGCAGCGGGGGGGCGGGGATGAGCAGTTCTTC.

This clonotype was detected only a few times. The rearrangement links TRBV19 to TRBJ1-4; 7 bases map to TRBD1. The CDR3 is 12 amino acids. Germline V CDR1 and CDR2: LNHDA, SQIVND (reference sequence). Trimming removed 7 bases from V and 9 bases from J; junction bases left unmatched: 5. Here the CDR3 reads CASTLQGQKLFF. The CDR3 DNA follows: TGTGCCAGTACCCTACAGGGGCAAAAACTGTTTTTT.

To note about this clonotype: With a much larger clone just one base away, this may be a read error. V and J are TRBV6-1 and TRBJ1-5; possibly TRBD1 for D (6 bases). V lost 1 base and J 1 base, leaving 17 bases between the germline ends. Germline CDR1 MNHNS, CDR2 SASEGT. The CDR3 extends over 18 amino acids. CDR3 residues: CASSEGEGTIRSNQPQHF. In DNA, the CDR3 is TGTGCCAGCAGTGAAGGGGAGGGGACAATAAGGAGCAATCAGCCCCAGCATTTT.

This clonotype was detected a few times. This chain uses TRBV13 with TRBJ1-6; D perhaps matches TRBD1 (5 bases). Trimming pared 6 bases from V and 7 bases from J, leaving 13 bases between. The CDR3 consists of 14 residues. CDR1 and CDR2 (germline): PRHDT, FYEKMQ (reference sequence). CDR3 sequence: CASRGTLPNSPLHF. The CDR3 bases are TGTGCCAGCAGAGGGACCTTACCGAATTCACCCCTCCACTTT.

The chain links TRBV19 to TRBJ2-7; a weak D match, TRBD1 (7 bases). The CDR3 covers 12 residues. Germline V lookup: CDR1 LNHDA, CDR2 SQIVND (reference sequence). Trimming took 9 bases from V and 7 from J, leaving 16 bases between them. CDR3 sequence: CASGGTAWEQYF. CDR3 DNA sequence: TGTGCCAGCGGAGGGACAGCCTGGGAGCAGTACTTC.

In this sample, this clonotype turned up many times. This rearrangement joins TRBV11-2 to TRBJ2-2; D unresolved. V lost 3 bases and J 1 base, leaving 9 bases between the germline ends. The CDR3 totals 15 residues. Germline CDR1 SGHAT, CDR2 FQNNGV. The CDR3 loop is CASSFRQENTGELFF. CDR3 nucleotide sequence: TGTGCCAGCAGCTTTAGGCAGGAGAACACCGGGGAGCTGTTTTTT. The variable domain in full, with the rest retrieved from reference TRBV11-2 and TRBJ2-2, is EAGVAQSPRYKIIEKRQSVAFWCNPISGHATLYWYQQILGQGPKLLIQFQNNGVVDDSQLPKDRFSAERLKGVDSTLKIQPAKLEDSAVYLCASSFRQENTGELFFGEGSRLTVL.

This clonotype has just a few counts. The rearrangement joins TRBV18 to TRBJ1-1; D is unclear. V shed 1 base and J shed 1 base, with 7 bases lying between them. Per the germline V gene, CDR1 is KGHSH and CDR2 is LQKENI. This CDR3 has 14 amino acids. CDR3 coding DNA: TGTGCCAGCTCACCACGGACGACGAACACTGAAGCTTTCTTT. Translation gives CASSPRTTNTEAFF.

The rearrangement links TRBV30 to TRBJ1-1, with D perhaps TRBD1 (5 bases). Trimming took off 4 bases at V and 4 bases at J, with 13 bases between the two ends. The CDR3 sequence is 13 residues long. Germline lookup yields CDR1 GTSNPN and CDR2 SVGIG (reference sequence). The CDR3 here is CAWTGGPSTEAFF. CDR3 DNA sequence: TGTGCCTGGACGGGGGGTCCAAGCACTGAAGCTTTCTTT.

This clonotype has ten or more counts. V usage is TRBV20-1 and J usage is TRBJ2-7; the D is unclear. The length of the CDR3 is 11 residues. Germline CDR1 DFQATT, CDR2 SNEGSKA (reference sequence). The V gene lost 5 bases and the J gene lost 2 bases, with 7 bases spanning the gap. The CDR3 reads CSAGPAYEQYF. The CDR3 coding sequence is TGCAGTGCTGGACCAGCCTACGAGCAGTACTTC.

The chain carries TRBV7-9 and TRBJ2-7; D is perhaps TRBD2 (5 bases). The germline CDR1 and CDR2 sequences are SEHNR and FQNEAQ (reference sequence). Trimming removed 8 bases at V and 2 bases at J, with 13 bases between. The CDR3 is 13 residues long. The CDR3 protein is CASDEGATYEQYF. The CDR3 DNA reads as TGTGCCAGCGACGAGGGAGCGACCTACGAGCAGTACTTC.

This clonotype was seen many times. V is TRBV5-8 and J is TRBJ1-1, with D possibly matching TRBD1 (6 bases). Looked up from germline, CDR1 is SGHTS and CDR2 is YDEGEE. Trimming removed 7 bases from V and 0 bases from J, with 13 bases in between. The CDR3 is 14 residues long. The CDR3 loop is CASFRTVMNTEAFF. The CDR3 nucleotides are TGTGCCAGCTTTAGGACAGTCATGAACACTGAAGCTTTCTTT.

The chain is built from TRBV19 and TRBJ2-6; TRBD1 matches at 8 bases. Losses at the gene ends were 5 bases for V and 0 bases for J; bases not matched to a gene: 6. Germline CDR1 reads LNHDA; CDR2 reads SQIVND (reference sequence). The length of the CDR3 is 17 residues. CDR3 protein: CASSPQGAHSGANVLTF. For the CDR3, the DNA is TGTGCCAGTAGTCCTCAGGGGGCCCACTCTGGGGCCAACGTCCTGACTTTC.

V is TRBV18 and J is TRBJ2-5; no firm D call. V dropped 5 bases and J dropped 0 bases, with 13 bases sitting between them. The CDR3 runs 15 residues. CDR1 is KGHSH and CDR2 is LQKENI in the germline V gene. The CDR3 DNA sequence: TGTGCCAGCTCAAGTGGTGACCTGTACCAAGAGACCCAGTACTTC. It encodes CASSSGDLYQETQYF.

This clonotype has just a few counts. The DNA for the CDR3 is TGCGCCAGCAGCTTTCAACCCCTGGGTAACTATGGCTACACCTTC. Protein: CASSFQPLGNYGYTF. The genes are TRBV5-1 and TRBJ1-2; D not certain. From germline, CDR1 is SGHRS and CDR2 YFSETQ. V lost 2 bases, J lost 1 base, and 12 bases lay in between. CDR3 length: 15 residues.

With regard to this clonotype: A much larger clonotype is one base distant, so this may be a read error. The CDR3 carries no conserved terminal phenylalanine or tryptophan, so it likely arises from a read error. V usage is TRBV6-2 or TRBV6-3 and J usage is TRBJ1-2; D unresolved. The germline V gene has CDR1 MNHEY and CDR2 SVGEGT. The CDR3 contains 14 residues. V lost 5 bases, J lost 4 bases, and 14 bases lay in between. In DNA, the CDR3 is TGTGCCAGCAGTGAATCCGAGTATGGCTATGGCTACACCTCC. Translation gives CASSESEYGYGYTS.

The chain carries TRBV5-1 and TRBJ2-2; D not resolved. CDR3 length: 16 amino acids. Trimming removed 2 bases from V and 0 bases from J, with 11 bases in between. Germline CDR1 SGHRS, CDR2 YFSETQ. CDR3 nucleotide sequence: TGCGCCAGCAGCTTTCAGCCGATTCCGAACACCGGGGAGCTGTTTTTT. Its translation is CASSFQPIPNTGELFF.

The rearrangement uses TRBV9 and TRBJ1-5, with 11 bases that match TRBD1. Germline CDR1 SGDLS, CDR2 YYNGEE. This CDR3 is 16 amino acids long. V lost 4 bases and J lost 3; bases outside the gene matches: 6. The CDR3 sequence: CASSPGTGGYNQPQHF. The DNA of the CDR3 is TGTGCCAGCAGCCCAGGGACAGGGGGGTACAATCAGCCCCAGCATTTT. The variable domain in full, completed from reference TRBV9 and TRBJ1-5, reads DSGVTQTPKHLITATGQRVTLRCSPRSGDLSVYWYQQSLDQGLQFLIQYYNGEERAKGNILERFSAQQFPDLHSELNLSSLELGDSALYFCASSPGTGGYNQPQHFGDGTRLSIL.

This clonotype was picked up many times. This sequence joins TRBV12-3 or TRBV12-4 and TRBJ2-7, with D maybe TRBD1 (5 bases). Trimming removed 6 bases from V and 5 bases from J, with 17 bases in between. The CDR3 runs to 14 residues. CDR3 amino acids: CASRLDSFWDEQYF. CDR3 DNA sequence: TGTGCCAGCAGACTCGACAGTTTCTGGGACGAGCAGTACTTC.

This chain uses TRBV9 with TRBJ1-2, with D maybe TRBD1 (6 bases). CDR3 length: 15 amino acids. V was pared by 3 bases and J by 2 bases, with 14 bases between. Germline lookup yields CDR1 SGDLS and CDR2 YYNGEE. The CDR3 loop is CASSDTGSWNYGYTF. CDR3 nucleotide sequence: TGTGCCAGCAGCGACACAGGGTCGTGGAACTATGGCTACACCTTC.

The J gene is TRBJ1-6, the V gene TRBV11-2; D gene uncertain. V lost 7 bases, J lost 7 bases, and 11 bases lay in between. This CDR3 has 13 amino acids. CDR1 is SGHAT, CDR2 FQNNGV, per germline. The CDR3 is CASTPTVNSPLHF. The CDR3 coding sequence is TGTGCCAGCACCCCGACTGTAAATTCACCCCTCCACTTT.

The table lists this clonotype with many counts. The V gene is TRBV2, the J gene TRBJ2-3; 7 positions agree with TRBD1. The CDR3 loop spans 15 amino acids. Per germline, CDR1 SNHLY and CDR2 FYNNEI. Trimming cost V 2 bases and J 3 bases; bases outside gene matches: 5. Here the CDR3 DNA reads TGTGCCAGCAGTGAAATCTACAGGGGAACAGATACGCAGTATTTT. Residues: CASSEIYRGTDTQYF. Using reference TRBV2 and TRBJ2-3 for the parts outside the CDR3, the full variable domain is EPEVTQTPSHQVTQMGQEVILRCVPISNHLYFYWYRQILGQKVEFLVSFYNNEISEKSEIFDDQFSVERPDGSNFTLKIRSTKLEDSAMYFCASSEIYRGTDTQYFGPGTRLTVL.

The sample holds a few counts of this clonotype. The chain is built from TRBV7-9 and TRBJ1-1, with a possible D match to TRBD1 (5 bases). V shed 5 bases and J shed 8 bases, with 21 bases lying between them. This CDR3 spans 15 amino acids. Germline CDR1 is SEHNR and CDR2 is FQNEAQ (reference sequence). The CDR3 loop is CASSDSQASPAEAFF. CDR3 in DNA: TGTGCCAGCAGCGACTCACAGGCGTCCCCGGCCGAAGCTTTCTTT.

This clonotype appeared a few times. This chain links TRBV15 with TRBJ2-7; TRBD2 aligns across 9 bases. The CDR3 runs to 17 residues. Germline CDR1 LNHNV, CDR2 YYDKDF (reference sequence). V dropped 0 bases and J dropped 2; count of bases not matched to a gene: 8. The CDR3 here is CATSREIRAGGAYEQYF. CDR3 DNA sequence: TGTGCCACCAGCAGAGAAATAAGAGCGGGGGGCGCCTACGAGCAGTACTTC.

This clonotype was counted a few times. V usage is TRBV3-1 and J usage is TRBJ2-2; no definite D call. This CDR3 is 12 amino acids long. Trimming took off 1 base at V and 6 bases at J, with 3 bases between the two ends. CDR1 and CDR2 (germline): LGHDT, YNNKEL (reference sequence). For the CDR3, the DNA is TGTGCCAGCAGCCAAGTCGCCGGGGAGCTGTTTTTT. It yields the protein CASSQVAGELFF.